The rows below give T cell receptor beta chains drawn from one sample of a study of blood T cell repertoires in COVID-19. Method: immunoSEQ multiplex PCR; TCRdb's copy keeps in-frame clones and lacks some. The table includes about 200,000 clones, around nine tenths detected once. The sample taken for sequencing was peripheral blood. The receptors shown here come from a man in his late teens or twenties with active or convalescent COVID-19. The CDR3 runs from the conserved cysteine through the conserved F or W. The order of the fields is J gene, D gene, clone size, V gene, CDR3 protein, CDR3 DNA. The D gene is left open where the match is weak. Expanded clones are given a class, and other clones once, few, many or no size at all.

>TRBJ2-3|TRBD2|.|TRBV19
CASRNLVGGGALLGDTQYF
TGTGCCAGTAGGAACCTCGTCGGCGGGGGGGCTCTTTTGGGAGATACGCAGTATTTT
>TRBJ2-3|TRBD2|.|TRBV18
CASSPQRGGLTDTQYF
TGTGCCAGCTCACCTCAGCGGGGGGGCCTCACAGATACGCAGTATTTT
>TRBJ2-7|.|.|TRBV18
CASSPPQGSYEQYF
TGTGCCAGCTCACCACCACAGGGCTCCTACGAGCAGTACTTC
>TRBJ1-3|.|once|TRBV3-1/TRBV3-2
CASSHPFVRFSGNTIYF
TGTGCCAGCAGCCATCCTTTTGTGAGGTTCTCTGGAAACACCATATATTTT
>TRBJ2-7|TRBD2|.|TRBV19
CASSIPGGIEQYF
TGTGCCAGTAGTATCCCGGGAGGGATCGAGCAGTACTTC
>TRBJ1-3|TRBD1|few|TRBV6-2/TRBV6-3
CASSPNRDRVLGNTIYF
TGTGCCAGCAGTCCGAATCGGGACAGGGTGCTTGGAAACACCATATATTTT
>TRBJ1-2|.|.|TRBV18
CASSPPTRGEVGYTF
TGTGCCAGCTCACCACCGACCAGGGGAGAGGTTGGCTACACCTTC
>TRBJ1-2|TRBD1|.|TRBV19
CASSRTGDLHGYTF
TGTGCCAGTAGTAGGACAGGGGACCTCCATGGCTACACCTTC
>TRBJ2-3|.|.|TRBV2
CASSVLALGDTQYF
TGTGCCAGCAGTGTTCTAGCACTTGGAGATACGCAGTATTTT
>TRBJ1-3|.|.|TRBV5-1
CASSTDRGNTIYF
TGCGCCAGCAGCACCGACAGGGGAAACACCATATATTTT
>TRBJ1-1|TRBD1|.|TRBV19
CASTIGQGLNTEAFF
TGTGCCAGTACCATAGGACAGGGACTGAACACTGAAGCTTTCTTT
>TRBJ1-1|.|.|TRBV5-6
CASSLAGEAWGTEAFF
TGTGCCAGCAGCTTGGCCGGGGAGGCCTGGGGCACTGAAGCTTTCTTT
>TRBJ2-7|.|.|TRBV7-2
CASSLTEGVEQYF
TGTGCCAGCAGCTTGACGGAAGGGGTAGAGCAGTACTTC
>TRBJ2-4|.|.|TRBV11-1
CASSGRAKNIQYF
TGTGCCAGCAGCGGGAGAGCCAAAAACATTCAGTACTTC
>TRBJ1-6|.|.|TRBV4-2
CASSQDGQYNSPLHF
TGTGCCAGCAGCCAAGATGGACAGTATAATTCACCCCTCCACTTT
>TRBJ2-5|.|once|TRBV2
CASSVLQGGETQYF
TGTGCCAGCAGCGTCCTACAGGGTGGGGAGACCCAGTACTTC
>TRBJ1-6|.|once|TRBV6-5
CASSFSMDSPLHF
TGTGCCAGCAGTTTCAGTATGGATTCACCCCTCCACTTT
>TRBJ2-1|.|.|TRBV11-2
CASSSTGNRNEQFF
TGTGCCAGCAGCTCCACAGGGAATCGGAATGAGCAGTTCTTC
>TRBJ1-4|TRBD1|once|TRBV4-2
CASSQDLRGQGLGKLFF
TGTGCCAGCAGCCAAGATCTAAGGGGACAGGGTCTGGGTAAACTGTTTTTT
>TRBJ1-2|TRBD1|.|TRBV6-5
CASSPGRTGGWGYTF
TGTGCCAGCAGTCCCGGTCGGACAGGGGGCTGGGGCTACACCTTC
>TRBJ1-2|TRBD1|.|TRBV25-1
CASRVQTGTGGLSYGYTF
TGTGCCAGCAGGGTCCAAACCGGGACAGGGGGACTCTCCTATGGCTACACCTTC
>TRBJ1-1|TRBD1|once|TRBV5-6
CASSLTGGNTEAFF
TGTGCCAGCAGCTTGACAGGGGGGAACACTGAAGCTTTCTTT
>TRBJ2-1|TRBD2|.|TRBV18
CASSPLSGSYNEQFF
TGTGCCAGCTCACCACTTAGCGGGAGCTACAATGAGCAGTTCTTC
>TRBJ2-2|.|.|TRBV6-6
CASGSRLGRSTGELFF
TGTGCCAGCGGTAGTCGACTAGGAAGATCCACCGGGGAGCTGTTTTTT
>TRBJ1-2|TRBD1|few|TRBV27
CASSSRQGFGPYGYTF
TGTGCCAGCAGCTCGCGACAGGGGTTTGGTCCCTATGGCTACACCTTC
>TRBJ2-7|.|.|TRBV2
CASSRLGGNYEQYF
TGTGCCAGCAGCCGCTTGGGGGGAAACTACGAGCAGTACTTC
>TRBJ2-3|TRBD2|.|TRBV5-4
CASSDSGGARRDTQYF
TGTGCCAGCAGTGATAGCGGGGGGGCGAGGAGAGATACGCAGTATTTT
>TRBJ2-2|TRBD2|.|TRBV6-6
CASSRSTSGRSTGELFF
TGTGCCAGCAGCCGATCGACTAGCGGGAGGAGCACCGGGGAGCTGTTTTTT
>TRBJ1-1|.|.|TRBV11-1
CASSTTLNTEAFF
TGTGCCAGCAGCACAACATTGAACACTGAAGCTTTCTTT
>TRBJ2-2|.|.|TRBV6-5
CASDRNFANTGELFF
TGTGCCAGCGACAGGAATTTCGCGAACACCGGGGAGCTGTTTTTT
>TRBJ2-3|.|.|TRBV5-4
CATQQGGTDTQYF
TGTGCCACACAACAGGGTGGCACAGATACGCAGTATTTT
>TRBJ1-2|TRBD1|.|TRBV18
CASASDRDGYTF
TGTGCCAGCGCGTCCGACAGGGATGGCTACACCTTC
>TRBJ1-2|.|.|TRBV18
CASSPTDSYGYTF
TGTGCCAGCTCACCAACGGACAGCTATGGCTACACCTTC
>TRBJ1-5|.|.|TRBV6-1
CASSDIRNQPQHF
TGTGCCAGCAGTGACATCCGCAATCAGCCCCAGCATTTT
>TRBJ1-1|.|.|TRBV7-3
CASSLLGLNTEAFF
TGTGCCAGCAGCTTATTGGGCCTGAACACTGAAGCTTTCTTT
>TRBJ2-2|TRBD1|.|TRBV24-1
CATSAAPGQGNDTGELFF
TGTGCCACCAGTGCCGCACCGGGACAGGGAAACGACACCGGGGAGCTGTTTTTT
>TRBJ2-7|TRBD1|.|TRBV6-5
CASSYHGQGRTYEQYF
TGTGCCAGCAGTTACCACGGACAGGGGAGAACCTACGAGCAGTACTTC
>TRBJ1-6|TRBD1|.|TRBV12-5
CASGRLGQVDDNSPLHF
TGTGCTAGTGGTAGACTGGGACAGGTAGACGATAATTCACCCCTCCACTTT
>TRBJ2-7|.|.|TRBV3-1/TRBV3-2
CASSQEFSSLSYEQYF
TGTGCCAGCAGCCAAGAGTTTAGCAGCTTATCCTACGAGCAGTACTTC
>TRBJ1-1|TRBD1|.|TRBV7-9
CASSLAGTGNTEAFF
TGTGCCAGCAGCTTAGCCGGGACAGGGAACACTGAAGCTTTCTTT
>TRBJ1-1|.|.|TRBV30
CAWTGGVGTEAFF
TGTGCCTGGACGGGGGGCGTCGGGACTGAAGCTTTCTTT
>TRBJ1-1|.|.|TRBV10-3
CAISEGDNLNTEAFF
TGTGCCATCAGTGAGGGGGACAATTTGAACACTGAAGCTTTCTTT
>TRBJ1-1|TRBD1|.|TRBV6-5
CASSLQGAQTEAFF
TGTGCCAGCAGCTTACAGGGGGCCCAGACTGAAGCTTTCTTT
>TRBJ2-5|.|once|TRBV7-9
CASSFGRQGLSETQYF
TGTGCCAGCAGCTTTGGTCGGCAGGGACTCTCAGAGACCCAGTACTTC
>TRBJ1-1|.|.|TRBV19
CASSIRVQGVLDRVPEAFF
TGTGCCAGTAGTATACGTGTACAGGGCGTATTAGATCGGGTTCCTGAAGCTTTCTTT
>TRBJ1-4|.|.|TRBV19
CASSMGDIEKLFF
TGTGCCAGTAGTATGGGGGACATCGAAAAACTGTTTTTT
>TRBJ2-2|.|once|TRBV5-1
CASSTFTGELFF
TGCGCCAGCAGCACTTTCACCGGGGAGCTGTTTTTT
>TRBJ1-1|.|.|TRBV10-3
CAISEADTEAFF
TGTGCCATCAGTGAGGCAGACACTGAAGCTTTCTTT
>TRBJ2-3|TRBD1|.|TRBV19
CASSFGTEDTQYF
TGTGCCAGTAGTTTTGGGACAGAAGATACGCAGTATTTT
>TRBJ2-2|.|.|TRBV19
CASTEGGGLAGELFF
TGTGCCAGTACCGAGGGAGGGGGTCTGGCCGGGGAGCTGTTTTTT
>TRBJ2-7|TRBD1|.|TRBV6-5
CASLTGTYEQYF
TGTGCCAGTTTGACAGGGACCTACGAGCAGTACTTC
>TRBJ1-1|TRBD1|.|TRBV19
CASSIRSPGTGAWGTEAFF
TGTGCCAGTAGTATCCGCTCCCCCGGGACAGGGGCTTGGGGCACTGAAGCTTTCTTT
>TRBJ1-2|.|once|TRBV12-5
CASGPFPGYGYTF
TGTGCTAGTGGTCCTTTCCCGGGCTATGGCTACACCTTC
>TRBJ1-2|.|.|TRBV2
CASSEGGADYGYTF
TGTGCCAGCAGTGAAGGGGGCGCTGACTATGGCTACACCTTC
>TRBJ1-1|TRBD1|.|TRBV18
CASSPRTGVNTEAFF
TGTGCCAGCTCACCACGGACAGGGGTGAACACTGAAGCTTTCTTT